The 3 T cell receptor beta chains reported below all come from one sample, sequenced in a study of blood T cell repertoires in COVID-19. Assay used: immunoSEQ multiplex PCR; TCRdb lists only in-frame clones, some missing. The data show hundreds of thousands of clones, over 85% seen once. Sequencing was done on a sample of PBMCs or T cells enriched from blood (not recorded which). These TCRs come from a woman in her forties or fifties who had been exposed to COVID-19.

The chain combines TRBV5-1 with TRBJ2-5; 7 bases match TRBD1. Trimming at V came to 4 bases and at J to 2 bases, leaving 5 bases not matched to a gene. This CDR3 contains 14 residues. Germline V gene data show CDR1 as SGHRS and CDR2 as YFSETQ. DNA of the CDR3: TGCGCCAGCAGCCAAGACAGGGCTCAAGAGACCCAGTACTTC. Amino acids: CASSQDRAQETQYF.

The chain combines TRBV4-1 with TRBJ2-5; a weak D match, TRBD1 (6 bases). This CDR3 spans 15 amino acids. Germline V gives CDR1 MGHRA, CDR2 YSYEKL. The germline V and J ends were trimmed by 3 bases and 1 base, with 12 bases remaining between them. The CDR3 bases are TGCGCCAGCAGCCAGCCAACAGGGAGCCAAGAGACCCAGTACTTC. Its protein product is CASSQPTGSQETQYF.

This chain connects TRBV5-1 to TRBJ2-2; D call uncertain. The CDR3 runs to 15 residues. The ends were cut back, 4 bases at V and 0 bases at J, with 10 bases in the middle. CDR1 is SGHRS and CDR2 is YFSETQ in the germline V gene. This chain's CDR3 is CASSQTKTNTGELFF. In DNA, the CDR3 is TGCGCCAGCAGCCAGACAAAGACGAACACCGGGGAGCTGTTTTTT.